This T cell receptor beta chain was profiled in a study of T cells after yellow fever vaccination. Points from the study as a whole: Contamination of FACS-sorted repertoires by abundant clonotypes from the bulk population could occur. Post-booster repertoires contained most primary-vaccination clones again (about 95% CD4, less than 90% CD8).

The authors made TCR cDNA by 5'RACE template switching, adding a universal primer site and UMIs. TCRdb passed the 5' RACE reads through MiXCR, listing each CDR3 protein once. Of around 610,000 distinct CDR3 sequences listed, 13% are singletons. V was pared by 7 bases and J by 6 bases, with 19 bases between. Per germline, CDR1 MDHEN and CDR2 SYDVKM. The CDR3 has 14 residues. Of note for this clonotype: The target antigen is unknown.

This sequence originates from a man aged 25 to 40 who received the YFV17D yellow fever vaccine. The J gene is TRBJ2-7, the V gene TRBV28; D is possibly TRBD2 (6 bases). This specimen was PBMCs, taken on the day of the yellow fever booster vaccination. DNA for the CDR3: TGTGCCAGCAAGGTGGGCGGGATTATGACCGAGCAGTACTTC. This gives the protein CASKVGGIMTEQYF. Full variable domain (remainder filled in from reference TRBV28 and TRBJ2-7): DVKVTQSSRYLVKRTGEKVFLECVQDMDHENMFWYRQDPGLGLRLIYFSYDVKMKEKGDIPEGYSVSREKKERFSLILESASTNQTSMYLCASKVGGIMTEQYFGPGTRLTVT.